These T cell receptor beta chains were read from a single sample in a study of T cell changes during pregnancy in multiple sclerosis. Assay used: immunoSEQ multiplex PCR; TCRdb lists only in-frame clones, some missing. The sample lists roughly 45,000 clones, more than 90% occurring once. The sequencing here drew on CD8+ T cells from peripheral blood mononuclear cells, taken after pregnancy. The source is a female donor with multiple sclerosis, enrolled in a pregnancy study. CDR3s include the opening cysteine and the closing phenylalanine or tryptophan. D genes are given only for firm matches. Some rows mark clone size as missing; the rest say once, few, many or name a class of expanded clone.

CDR3 length: 14
V gene: TRBV9
D gene: -
clone size: few
J gene: TRBJ2-1
CDR3 protein: CASSFLRTDNEQFF
CDR3 DNA: TGTGCCAGCAGCTTCCTGAGGACAGACAATGAGCAGTTCTTC

CDR3 length: 16
V gene: TRBV4-3
D gene: -
clone size: -
J gene: TRBJ1-1
CDR3 protein: CASSHRLLSMNTEAFF
CDR3 DNA: TGCGCCAGCAGCCACAGACTCCTGAGCATGAACACTGAAGCTTTCTTT

CDR3 length: 14
V gene: TRBV5-4
D gene: TRBD1
clone size: -
J gene: TRBJ2-7
CDR3 protein: CASSLTGDRYEQYF
CDR3 DNA: TGTGCCAGCAGCTTGACAGGGGACCGCTACGAGCAGTACTTC

CDR3 length: 13
V gene: TRBV5-1
D gene: TRBD1
clone size: -
J gene: TRBJ2-7
CDR3 protein: CASSYGTGNEQYF
CDR3 DNA: TGCGCCAGCAGCTATGGGACAGGGAACGAGCAGTACTTC

CDR3 length: 12
V gene: TRBV29-1
D gene: -
clone size: -
J gene: TRBJ2-2
CDR3 protein: CSVESGTGELFF
CDR3 DNA: TGCAGCGTTGAATCAGGGACCGGGGAGCTGTTTTTT

CDR3 length: 14
V gene: TRBV27
D gene: TRBD1
clone size: once
J gene: TRBJ1-1
CDR3 protein: CASSITGGNTEAFF
CDR3 DNA: TGTGCCAGCAGTATTACAGGGGGGAACACTGAAGCTTTCTTT

CDR3 length: 15
V gene: TRBV6-5
D gene: -
clone size: -
J gene: TRBJ1-1
CDR3 protein: CASSSPKTPNTEAFF
CDR3 DNA: TGTGCCAGCAGTTCCCCGAAGACACCGAACACTGAAGCTTTCTTT

CDR3 length: 16
V gene: TRBV7-8
D gene: TRBD2
clone size: -
J gene: TRBJ2-1
CDR3 protein: CASSLGTSGRGNEQFF
CDR3 DNA: TGTGCCAGCAGCTTAGGGACTAGCGGGAGGGGGAATGAGCAGTTCTTC

CDR3 length: 15
V gene: TRBV9
D gene: -
clone size: -
J gene: TRBJ1-4
CDR3 protein: CASSGGGGLGEKLFF
CDR3 DNA: TGTGCCAGCAGCGGCGGGGGGGGGCTGGGTGAAAAACTGTTTTTT

CDR3 length: 15
V gene: TRBV7-6
D gene: TRBD2
clone size: -
J gene: TRBJ2-7
CDR3 protein: CASSLGSGTSYEQYF
CDR3 DNA: TGTGCCAGCAGCTTGGGTAGCGGGACCTCCTACGAGCAGTACTTC

CDR3 length: 16
V gene: TRBV5-8
D gene: -
clone size: -
J gene: TRBJ1-2
CDR3 protein: CASNELGGLAHYGYTF
CDR3 DNA: TGTGCCAGCAACGAGCTTGGGGGACTGGCCCATTACGGCTACACCTTC

CDR3 length: 17
V gene: TRBV4-1
D gene: -
clone size: -
J gene: TRBJ2-6
CDR3 protein: CASSQPGLSAGANVLTF
CDR3 DNA: TGCGCCAGCAGCCAACCAGGGTTATCTGCTGGGGCCAACGTCCTGACTTTC

CDR3 length: 15
V gene: TRBV5-1
D gene: TRBD2
clone size: -
J gene: TRBJ2-5
CDR3 protein: CASSGGTSGKETQYF
CDR3 DNA: TGCGCCAGCAGCGGGGGGACTAGCGGGAAAGAGACCCAGTACTTC

CDR3 length: 13
V gene: TRBV6-5
D gene: -
clone size: -
J gene: TRBJ2-3
CDR3 protein: CASSRGFSDTQYF
CDR3 DNA: TGTGCCAGCAGTCGAGGGTTTTCAGATACGCAGTATTTT

CDR3 length: 16
V gene: TRBV5-1
D gene: TRBD2
clone size: -
J gene: TRBJ2-3
CDR3 protein: CASSQAERGVADTQYF
CDR3 DNA: TGCGCCAGCAGCCAAGCCGAGCGGGGGGTGGCAGATACGCAGTATTTT

CDR3 length: 16
V gene: TRBV4-2
D gene: TRBD2
clone size: -
J gene: TRBJ2-3
CDR3 protein: CASSQGTSGGADTQYF
CDR3 DNA: TGTGCCAGCAGCCAAGGGACTAGCGGGGGGGCAGATACGCAGTATTTT

CDR3 length: 16
V gene: TRBV12-5
D gene: TRBD2
clone size: -
J gene: TRBJ2-1
CDR3 protein: CASGLGISGGWNEQFF
CDR3 DNA: TGTGCTAGTGGTTTGGGAATATCGGGGGGATGGAATGAGCAGTTCTTC

CDR3 length: 15
V gene: TRBV12-5
D gene: TRBD1
clone size: -
J gene: TRBJ2-2
CDR3 protein: CASGPFQGATGELFF
CDR3 DNA: TGTGCTAGTGGTCCCTTCCAGGGGGCCACCGGGGAGCTGTTTTTT

CDR3 length: 15
V gene: TRBV15
D gene: -
clone size: -
J gene: TRBJ1-2
CDR3 protein: CATRSTQGLSYGYTF
CDR3 DNA: TGTGCCACCAGGAGTACCCAGGGACTTAGCTATGGCTACACCTTC

CDR3 length: 13
V gene: TRBV10-1
D gene: -
clone size: -
J gene: TRBJ2-2
CDR3 protein: CASSPTATGELFF
CDR3 DNA: TGCGCCAGCAGCCCTACAGCAACCGGGGAGCTGTTTTTT